One and the same sample provided the 21 T cell receptor beta chains below, sequenced in a study of Ad26.COV2.S vaccination and SARS-CoV-2 variants. Repertoires were generated with immunoSEQ multiplex PCR, while TCRdb's copy carries only in-frame clones and drops some. This sample carries roughly 700,000 clones, about 89% of them seen once, and the ten largest clones take approximately 1.5%. The treatment is: some 19 received Ad26.COV2.S at low or high dose, single or two shots; about 5 received placebo; per-sample allocation not given. Day 63 after the first injection of vaccine or placebo was the sampling time. The sample in question was peripheral blood, obtained in a trial of Ad26.COV2.S vaccine versus placebo. The source is a person between 18 and 60 years old who received the Ad26.COV2.S COVID-19 vaccine or a placebo.

This clone occurred once. Distinct nucleotide sequences in the sample also encode this CDR3. The genes are TRBV7-9 and TRBJ2-7; a weak D match, TRBD1 (6 bases). Germline V CDR1 and CDR2: SEHNR, FQNEAQ (reference sequence). This CDR3 spans 14 amino acids. V lost 3 bases, J lost 1 base, and 10 bases lay in between. CDR3 protein: CASSFRDTSYEQYF. CDR3 sequence (DNA): TGTGCCAGCAGCTTCCGGGACACTTCCTACGAGCAGTACTTC.

The chain carries TRBV4-2 and TRBJ2-6; D may correspond to TRBD1 or TRBD2 (5 bases each). V gave up 1 base and J gave up 0 bases, with 13 bases separating them. Per germline, CDR1 LGHNA and CDR2 YNFKEQ. The CDR3 is 18 residues long. The CDR3 DNA is TGTGCCAGCAGCCAAGTGGGGACGGAAAGCTCTGGGGCCAACGTCCTGACTTTC. Protein sequence: CASSQVGTESSGANVLTF.

This clone has more than one count but fewer than ten. This chain connects TRBV30 to TRBJ2-7, with a weak D call TRBD1 (5 bases). Germline-derived CDR1 and CDR2 are GTSNPN and SVGIG (reference sequence). Trimming stripped 4 bases from V and 4 bases from J, with 11 bases between. The CDR3 extends over 12 amino acids. CDR3 loop: CAWTKGAYEQYF. CDR3 bases: TGTGCCTGGACCAAAGGGGCATACGAGCAGTACTTC.

The V call is TRBV2, the J call TRBJ2-1; a weak D match, TRBD2 (7 bases). The germline CDR1 and CDR2 sequences are SNHLY and FYNNEI. The CDR3 covers 17 residues. V shed 6 bases and J shed 0 bases, with 18 bases lying between them. Here the CDR3 reads CASSEYPGGPSYNEQFF. The CDR3 DNA reads as TGTGCCAGCAGCGAGTATCCCGGGGGGCCCTCCTACAATGAGCAGTTCTTC.

The CDR3 coding sequence is TGTGCCTGGAGTGACTATCCTTCAACAGATACGCAGTATTTT. This sequence encodes CAWSDYPSTDTQYF. V and J are TRBV30 and TRBJ2-3; D unclear. CDR1 is GTSNPN, CDR2 SVGIG, per germline (reference sequence). Trimming took 1 base from V and 3 from J, leaving 11 bases between them. The CDR3 extends over 14 amino acids.

The V gene is TRBV5-1, the J gene TRBJ2-7; the match to TRBD1 covers 8 bases. After removal of 5 bases from V and 6 bases from J, the junction contained 10 bases not matched to a gene. The germline V gene encodes CDR1 SGHRS and CDR2 YFSETQ. The CDR3 consists of 14 residues. CDR3 sequence: CASSSGQVAGEQYF. The DNA of the CDR3 is TGCGCCAGCAGTTCGGGACAGGTCGCCGGCGAGCAGTACTTC.

The rearrangement links TRBV5-1 to TRBJ2-6; no clear D. The CDR3 is 14 residues long. The germline V gene has CDR1 SGHRS and CDR2 YFSETQ. V was pared by 2 bases and J by 2 bases, with 5 bases between. Here the CDR3 DNA reads TGCGCCAGCAGCTTTGATCCTGGGGCCAACGTCCTGACTTTC. Translated, it gives CASSFDPGANVLTF. The full variable domain, in which reference TRBV5-1 and TRBJ2-6 provide the parts outside the CDR3, is KAGVTQTPRYLIKTRGQQVTLSCSPISGHRSVSWYQQTPGQGLQFLFEYFSETQRNKGNFPGRFSGRQFSNSRSEMNVSTLELGDSALYLCASSFDPGANVLTFGAGSRLTVL.

CDR3 bases: TGCAGCGTTGATACTAGCGGGGGCACAGATACGCAGTATTTT. Amino acids: CSVDTSGGTDTQYF. The chain joins TRBV29-1 to TRBJ2-3; TRBD2 matches at 10 bases. CDR3 length: 14 residues. The germline gives CDR1 SQVTM, CDR2 ANQGSEA. The V segment lost 3 bases and the J segment 1 base; nucleotides outside the gene matches: 1.

This clone occurred once. The chain links TRBV27 to TRBJ1-6; 8 bases line up with TRBD1. The CDR3 contains 14 residues. The germline V gene encodes CDR1 MNHEY and CDR2 SMNVEV (reference sequence). V dropped 5 bases and J dropped 9; count of bases not matched to a gene: 6. CDR3 nucleotides: TGTGCCAGCAGTGACAGGGGAGTCGCTTCACCCCTCCACTTT. This sequence encodes CASSDRGVASPLHF.

This clone was recorded a few times. The chain links TRBV7-9 to TRBJ1-5, with 10 positions matching TRBD1. Germline V gene data show CDR1 as SEHNR and CDR2 as FQNEAQ (reference sequence). Trimming cost V 3 bases and J 9 bases; bases outside gene matches: 5. The CDR3 is 14 amino acids. CDR3 DNA: TGTGCCAGCAGCTTCGCGGGGGACAGGGGGCCCCAGCATTTT. Its translation is CASSFAGDRGPQHF.

CDR3 DNA sequence: TGCGCCAGCAGCCCGGGACAGCCCCCATACGAGCAGTACTTC. This sequence encodes CASSPGQPPYEQYF. The genes are TRBV5-1 and TRBJ2-7; 7 nucleotides match TRBD1. The germline gives CDR1 SGHRS, CDR2 YFSETQ. CDR3 length: 14 amino acids. The junction had 8 bases not matched to a gene; V was cut back by 4 bases and J by 4 bases.

The V and J genes are TRBV4-1 and TRBJ1-1, with D possibly TRBD1 on 6 matching bases. Trimming pared 1 base from V and 5 bases from J, leaving 14 bases between. Germline lookup yields CDR1 MGHRA and CDR2 YSYEKL. This CDR3 comprises 15 residues. The CDR3 sequence is CASSQGGQGLTEAFF. The DNA of the CDR3 is TGCGCCAGCAGCCAAGGTGGTCAGGGGCTGACTGAAGCTTTCTTT.

The chain employs TRBV7-6 and TRBJ2-6; D unclear. The germline V gene has CDR1 SGHVS and CDR2 FNYEAQ. V lost 4 bases, J lost 4 bases, and 11 bases lay in between. The CDR3 is made up of 15 amino acids. CDR3 sequence (DNA): TGTGCCAGCAGCTCCCCTTCATCCGGGGCCAACGTCCTGACTTTC. Protein sequence: CASSSPSSGANVLTF.

The gene calls are TRBV6-2 or TRBV6-3 and TRBJ1-2; D gene ambiguous. The CDR3 spans 12 residues. Germline CDR1 is MNHEY and CDR2 is SVGEGT. The ends were cut back, 2 bases at V and 3 bases at J, with 4 bases in the middle. CDR3 residues: CASSYPDYGYTF. DNA of the CDR3: TGTGCCAGCAGTTACCCCGACTATGGCTACACCTTC.

This sequence joins TRBV5-1 and TRBJ2-7; 8 bases are a match to TRBD1. V lost 0 bases, J lost 2 bases, and 4 bases stayed unmatched. The CDR3 has 15 amino acids. Germline V gives CDR1 SGHRS, CDR2 YFSETQ. The CDR3 coding sequence is TGCGCCAGCAGCTTGGGATCAGGGGGCACCTACGAGCAGTACTTC. It is translated as CASSLGSGGTYEQYF.

This chain links TRBV24-1 with TRBJ2-1; 11 nucleotides line up with TRBD2. Germline V gives CDR1 KGHDR, CDR2 SFDVKD. Trimming took 4 bases from V and 6 from J; bases not matched to a gene: 7. This CDR3 is 16 amino acids long. CDR3: CATSEPGTSGSNEQFF. CDR3 DNA: TGTGCCACCAGTGAGCCAGGGACTAGCGGCTCCAATGAGCAGTTCTTC.

V usage is TRBV19 and J usage is TRBJ1-5; D is undetermined. The germline gives CDR1 LNHDA, CDR2 SQIVND (reference sequence). V was shortened by 6 bases and J by 0 bases, with 12 bases between the two germline ends. This CDR3 has 15 amino acids. CDR3 sequence reads: CASRGRQYSNQPQHF. CDR3 nucleotides: TGTGCCAGTAGAGGGAGGCAGTATAGCAATCAGCCCCAGCATTTT. Looking up the rest from reference TRBV19 and TRBJ1-5 gives the full variable domain: DGGITQSPKYLFRKEGQNVTLSCEQNLNHDAMYWYRQDPGQGLRLIYYSQIVNDFQKGDIAEGYSVSREKKESFPLTVTSAQKNPTAFYLCASRGRQYSNQPQHFGDGTRLSIL.

The chain couples TRBV15 to TRBJ2-5; D tentatively fits TRBD1 or TRBD2 (7 bases each). This CDR3 spans 15 amino acids. Per the germline V gene, CDR1 is LNHNV and CDR2 is YYDKDF (reference sequence). Trimming removed 1 base from V and 4 bases from J, with 13 bases in between. CDR3 region: CATSRGPRGGETQYF. The DNA for the CDR3 is TGTGCCACCAGCAGAGGCCCCAGGGGGGGAGAGACCCAGTACTTC.

At least ten counts were recorded for this clone. The chain is built from TRBV4-1 and TRBJ2-3; TRBD2 agrees at 9 bases. This CDR3 spans 18 amino acids. Germline V gives CDR1 MGHRA, CDR2 YSYEKL. Trimming took 1 base from V and 0 from J; bases not matched to a gene: 8. The CDR3 region has the DNA TGCGCCAGCAGCCAAGTCCGGCTAGCGGGGAGGAGCACAGATACGCAGTATTTT. Its translation: CASSQVRLAGRSTDTQYF.

Of note for this clone: Sequence at one end of the junction differs from germline and may be a read error. The V gene is TRBV6-5, the J gene TRBJ1-6, with unresolved D. The CDR3 has 15 residues. The V gene's germline CDR1 is MNHEY and CDR2 SVGAGI. CDR3 in amino acids: CASSDSSSYNSPLHF. CDR3 nucleotides: TGTGCCAGCAGTGACTCGAGCTCCTATAATTCACCCCTCCACTTT.

This chain links TRBV24-1 with TRBJ1-2; D is perhaps TRBD1 (5 bases). V was trimmed by 9 bases and J by 4 bases, leaving 11 bases between them. Germline CDR1 is KGHDR and CDR2 is SFDVKD. The CDR3 contains 12 residues. The CDR3 DNA follows: TGTGCCACCCACGACGGGACCTATGGCTACACCTTC. Protein sequence: CATHDGTYGYTF.